This paragraph reports one T cell receptor beta chain. Other DNA variants within this sample encode the same CDR3. These data are taken from a study of shared T cell receptors in the human thymus. Germline lookup yields CDR1 MDHEN and CDR2 SYDVKM. The ends lost 3 bases at V and 2 bases at J; junction bases unmatched: 4. The length of the CDR3 is 14 residues. Sequenced by immunoSEQ multiplex PCR; TCRdb stores in-frame clones only, minus some. Of some 720,000 clones in the sample, 88% were seen once. This sample also belongs to another study, concerning human thymus T cells. Per that study: Among the donors, all were healthy Finnish infants having corrective surgery for congenital heart defects. From resections taken during corrective heart surgery, the thymus tissue was obtained. Highly overlapping thymic repertoires among unrelated individuals were reported in related research.

This receptor was identified in a boy under two years old with a congenital heart defect. Sample: thymocytes. This chain joins TRBV28 and TRBJ2-7, with 7 bases aligning to TRBD1. The CDR3 DNA follows: TGTGCCAGCAGTTTCCGACAGGGAACCTACGAGCAGTACTTC. This translates into CASSFRQGTYEQYF.